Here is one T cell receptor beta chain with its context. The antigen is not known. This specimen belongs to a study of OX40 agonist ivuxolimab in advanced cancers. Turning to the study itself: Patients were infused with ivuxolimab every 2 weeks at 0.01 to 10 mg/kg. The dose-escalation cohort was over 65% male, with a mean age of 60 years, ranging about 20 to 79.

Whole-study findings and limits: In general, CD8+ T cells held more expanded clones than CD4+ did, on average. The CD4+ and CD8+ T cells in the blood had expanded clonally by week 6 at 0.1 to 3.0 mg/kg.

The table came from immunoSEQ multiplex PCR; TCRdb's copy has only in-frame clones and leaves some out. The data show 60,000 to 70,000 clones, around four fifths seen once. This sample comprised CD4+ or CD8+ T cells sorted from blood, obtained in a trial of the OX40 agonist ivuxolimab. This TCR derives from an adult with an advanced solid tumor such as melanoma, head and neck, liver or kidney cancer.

The CDR3 is CASSLTGAYEQYV. DNA for the CDR3: TGTGCCAGCAGCTTGACAGGGGCCTACGAGCAGTACGTC. The V gene is TRBV5-5, the J gene TRBJ2-7; 7 bases fit TRBD1. V trimming: 1 base; J trimming: 2 bases; junction bases outside the gene matches: 0. The CDR3 is made up of 13 amino acids. Germline lookup yields CDR1 SGHKS and CDR2 YYEKEE (reference sequence).